Shown below are 18 T cell receptor beta chains from a single sample sequenced in a study of blood T cell repertoires in COVID-19 (dated by TCRdb to 2018 to 2021). Preparation of the library involved the immunoSEQ multiplex PCR assay. TCRdb mirrors the immuneACCESS table, restricted to in-frame sequences. Some clones are absent from its copies; in checked studies, under half trace to an unresolved V gene, and the reason for the others is unknown. Counted in this sample were about 42,000 clones; about 89% of them appeared once. The leading ten clones occupy about 0.4% of the sample. The material sequenced was peripheral blood. These receptors originate from a human donor in a cohort sampled during active COVID-19.

The chain employs TRBV6-6 and TRBJ2-7; 7 positions agree with TRBD1. Germline-derived CDR1 and CDR2 are MNHNY and SVGAGI (reference sequence). V trimming: 7 bases; J trimming: 2 bases; junction bases outside the gene matches: 11. This CDR3 has 15 amino acids. The CDR3 nucleotides read TGTGCCAGCAACCCGGGACAGTTTTACACCTACGAGCAGTACTTC. Its translation: CASNPGQFYTYEQYF.

This clone occurred once. V and J are TRBV13 and TRBJ2-7, with no clear D. The CDR3 covers 12 residues. Germline assignment: CDR1 PRHDT and CDR2 FYEKMQ (reference sequence). The ends were cut back, 0 bases at V and 6 bases at J, with 6 bases in the middle. The CDR3 bases are TGTGCCAGCAGCTTAGGTTCGAGCGAGCAGTACTTC. It is translated as CASSLGSSEQYF.

The chain uses TRBV4-1 and TRBJ2-7, with 10 bases lining up with TRBD1. This CDR3 region has 14 residues. Losses at the gene ends were 5 bases for V and 7 bases for J; bases not matched to a gene: 8. The V gene's germline CDR1 is MGHRA and CDR2 YSYEKL. CDR3 protein: CASSIRQGAGEQYF. The DNA of the CDR3 is TGCGCCAGCAGCATACGACAGGGGGCCGGGGAGCAGTACTTC.

The chain carries TRBV6-6 and TRBJ1-1; possible D gene TRBD1, 5 bases. Germline V gene lookup returns CDR1 MNHNY and CDR2 SVGAGI (reference sequence). With 4 bases removed from V and 5 bases from J, the gap between germline ends came to 8 bases. The CDR3 loop spans 12 amino acids. The CDR3 loop reads CASSSEGTEAFF. The CDR3 nucleotides are TGTGCCAGCAGTTCGGAGGGGACTGAAGCTTTCTTT.

In this sample, this clone turned up once. The chain couples TRBV4-2 to TRBJ1-2, with a weak D call TRBD1 (6 bases). CDR3 size: 16 residues. V gave up 1 base and J gave up 5 bases, with 17 bases separating them. Germline V gene sequence: CDR1 LGHNA, CDR2 YNFKEQ. Here the CDR3 reads CASSQVWDIGDYGYTF. The CDR3, as DNA: TGTGCCAGCAGCCAAGTGTGGGACATAGGGGATTATGGCTACACCTTC.

The rearrangement uses TRBV12-2 and TRBJ1-6. TRBV12-2 is given as a pseudogene. The CDR3 is 18 amino acids. The CDR3 reads CASRPSDGGVGHNSPLHF. The CDR3 coding sequence is TGTGCAAGTCGACCCTCCGACGGGGGGGTGGGCCATAATTCACCCCTCCACTTT.

The chain employs TRBV6-5 and TRBJ1-1; tentative D call: TRBD1 (5 bases). V was pared by 8 bases and J by 0 bases, with 13 bases between. Germline CDR1 and CDR2: MNHEY and SVGAGI. The CDR3 totals 14 residues. CDR3 sequence (DNA): TGTGCCAGCGGTAGGGGCAGTCTGAACACTGAAGCTTTCTTT. Translating it yields CASGRGSLNTEAFF.

The chain uses TRBV4-2 and TRBJ1-1; 9 bases align to TRBD1. Germline V gives CDR1 LGHNA, CDR2 YNFKEQ. This CDR3 is built from 16 residues. The V segment lost 0 bases and the J segment 3 bases; nucleotides outside the gene matches: 5. The CDR3 protein is CASSQEQGAVDTEAFF. The CDR3 DNA reads TGTGCCAGCAGCCAAGAACAGGGGGCTGTAGACACTGAAGCTTTCTTT.

This clone was counted a single time. The chain employs TRBV6-2 or TRBV6-3 and TRBJ2-7; 11 nucleotides match TRBD2. The CDR3 extends over 15 amino acids. Germline V gene sequence: CDR1 MNHEY, CDR2 SVGEGT. V was pared by 0 bases and J by 6 bases, with 4 bases of the junction left unmatched. The CDR3 DNA sequence: TGTGCCAGCAGTTACTCGACTAGCGGGGCTCTCGAGCAGTACTTC. Its translation: CASSYSTSGALEQYF.

This clone occurred once. The V gene is TRBV11-2, the J gene TRBJ1-2; tentatively, D is TRBD1 (6 bases). This CDR3 has 15 amino acids. Germline V gene data show CDR1 as SGHAT and CDR2 as FQNNGV. The ends were cut back, 1 base at V and 4 bases at J, with 13 bases in the middle. CDR3 bases: TGTGCCAGCAGCTTAGTGCGGGGGGCTGGCTATGGCTACACCTTC. Protein sequence: CASSLVRGAGYGYTF.

The chain employs TRBV2 and TRBJ1-2; TRBD1 aligns across 10 bases. The CDR3 is 13 residues long. V was clipped by 7 bases and J by 8 bases; unmatched bases: 7. The germline V gene encodes CDR1 SNHLY and CDR2 FYNNEI. The CDR3 reads CASTRQGAGGYTF. The DNA of the CDR3 is TGTGCCAGCACCAGACAGGGGGCGGGAGGCTACACCTTC.

The CDR3 DNA reads TGTGCCAGCAGCAATATTAGGGATCGAGGGACAGGGCGTGAAAAACTGTTTTTT. Its protein is CASSNIRDRGTGREKLFF. The V and J genes are TRBV11-2 and TRBJ1-4, with 9 nucleotides matching TRBD1. Germline V gene lookup returns CDR1 SGHAT and CDR2 FQNNGV. J gave up 7 bases and V 5 bases, and 17 bases lay outside the gene matches. The CDR3 sequence is 18 residues long.

The chain employs TRBV5-1 and TRBJ2-7; TRBD1 matches at 8 bases. The ends lost 5 bases at V and 3 bases at J; junction bases unmatched: 7. There are 14 residues in the CDR3. Germline assignment: CDR1 SGHRS and CDR2 YFSETQ. The CDR3 DNA reads as TGCGCCAGCAGGGACAGGGCTGGGGACTACGAGCAGTACTTC. Its protein is CASRDRAGDYEQYF.

The chain recombines TRBV18 with TRBJ1-2; no definite D call. The CDR3 runs 13 residues. Trimming left V 0 bases short and J 8 bases short, with 10 bases between. Germline lookup yields CDR1 KGHSH and CDR2 LQKENI. CDR3: CASSPPGLKGYTF. CDR3 DNA: TGTGCCAGCTCACCACCCGGACTGAAAGGCTACACCTTC.

The chain carries TRBV6-5 and TRBJ2-7; maybe TRBD1 (6 bases). CDR3 length: 13 residues. The germline gives CDR1 MNHEY, CDR2 SVGAGI. V lost 5 bases and J lost 2, with 10 bases in between. The CDR3 here is CASSMGHPYEQYF. As DNA, the CDR3 is TGTGCCAGCAGTATGGGACACCCCTACGAGCAGTACTTC.

This chain connects TRBV2 to TRBJ2-2; TRBD1 aligns across 7 bases. V trimming: 7 bases; J trimming: 5 bases; junction bases outside the gene matches: 7. This CDR3 contains 14 residues. Germline V gene sequence: CDR1 SNHLY, CDR2 FYNNEI. The CDR3 reads CASNRDRGTGELFF. The CDR3 DNA reads TGTGCCAGCAATCGGGACAGAGGAACCGGGGAGCTGTTTTTT.

This chain joins TRBV6-2 or TRBV6-3 and TRBJ1-5; D unresolved. Germline CDR1 MNHEY, CDR2 SVGEGT. Trimming left V 6 bases short and J 5 bases short, with 17 bases between. The CDR3 runs to 15 residues. The CDR3 region has the DNA TGTGCCAGCAGCTCATCGTGGGCCCAGGATCAGCCCCAGCATTTT. Translated: CASSSSWAQDQPQHF.

V and J are TRBV6-5 and TRBJ1-4; D gene unclear. Germline lookup yields CDR1 MNHEY and CDR2 SVGAGI. This CDR3 comprises 14 residues. Trimming shortened V by 2 bases and J by 5 bases, and 9 bases separated the two germline ends. CDR3 amino acids: CASSYRSQNEKLFF. The DNA of the CDR3 is TGTGCCAGCAGTTACCGTTCACAGAATGAAAAACTGTTTTTT.